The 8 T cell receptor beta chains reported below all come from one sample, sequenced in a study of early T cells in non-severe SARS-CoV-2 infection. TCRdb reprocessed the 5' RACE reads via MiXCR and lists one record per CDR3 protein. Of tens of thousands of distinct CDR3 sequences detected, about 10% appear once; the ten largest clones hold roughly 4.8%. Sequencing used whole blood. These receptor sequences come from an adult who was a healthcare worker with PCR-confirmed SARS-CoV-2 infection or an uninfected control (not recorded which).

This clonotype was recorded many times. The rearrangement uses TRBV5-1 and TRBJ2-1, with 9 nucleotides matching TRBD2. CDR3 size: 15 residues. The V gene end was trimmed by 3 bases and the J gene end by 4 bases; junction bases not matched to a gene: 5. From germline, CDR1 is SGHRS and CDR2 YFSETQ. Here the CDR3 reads CASSSSGNSYNEQFF. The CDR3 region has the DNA TGCGCCAGCAGCTCTAGCGGGAACTCATACAATGAGCAGTTCTTC.

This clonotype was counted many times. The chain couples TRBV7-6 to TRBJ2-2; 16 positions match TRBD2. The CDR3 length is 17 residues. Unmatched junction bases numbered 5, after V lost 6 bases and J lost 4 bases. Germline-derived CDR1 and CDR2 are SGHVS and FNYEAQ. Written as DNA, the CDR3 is TGTGCCAGCAGTTCCGGGACTAGCGGGAGGGTCACCGGGGAGCTGTTTTTT. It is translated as CASSSGTSGRVTGELFF.

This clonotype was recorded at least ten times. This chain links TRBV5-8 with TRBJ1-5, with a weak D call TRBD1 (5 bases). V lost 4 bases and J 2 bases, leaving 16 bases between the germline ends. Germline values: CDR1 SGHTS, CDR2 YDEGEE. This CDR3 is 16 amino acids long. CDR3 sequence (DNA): TGTGCCAGCAGCAAAACAATTGGGGCTGGCAATCAGCCCCAGCATTTT. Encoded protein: CASSKTIGAGNQPQHF.

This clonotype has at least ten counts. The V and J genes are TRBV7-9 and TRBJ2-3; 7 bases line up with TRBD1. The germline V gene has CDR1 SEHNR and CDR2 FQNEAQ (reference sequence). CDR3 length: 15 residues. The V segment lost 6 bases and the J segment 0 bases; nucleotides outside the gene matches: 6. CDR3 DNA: TGTGCCAGCAGGTACAGGGGCGACAGCACAGATACGCAGTATTTT. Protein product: CASRYRGDSTDTQYF.

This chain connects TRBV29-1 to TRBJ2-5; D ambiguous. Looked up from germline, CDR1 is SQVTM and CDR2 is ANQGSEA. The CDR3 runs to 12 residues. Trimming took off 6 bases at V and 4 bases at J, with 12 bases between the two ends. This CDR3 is CSVFTPGETQYF. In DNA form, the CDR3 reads TGCAGCGTCTTTACGCCTGGAGAGACCCAGTACTTC.

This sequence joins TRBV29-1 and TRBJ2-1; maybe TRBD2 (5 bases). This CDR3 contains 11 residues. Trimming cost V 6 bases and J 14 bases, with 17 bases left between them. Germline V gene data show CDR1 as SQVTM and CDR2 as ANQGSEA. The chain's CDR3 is CSVGGLGKEFF. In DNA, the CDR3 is TGCAGCGTCGGAGGACTGGGGAAGGAGTTCTTC.

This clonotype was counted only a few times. The CDR3 DNA sequence: TGTGCCAGCAGTGGCGGGACATATGATCAGCCCCAGCATTTT. This encodes CASSGGTYDQPQHF. V is TRBV12-3 or TRBV12-4 and J is TRBJ1-5; TRBD1 might be the D (6 bases). The CDR3 is 14 amino acids. V gave up 5 bases and J gave up 5 bases, with 13 bases separating them.

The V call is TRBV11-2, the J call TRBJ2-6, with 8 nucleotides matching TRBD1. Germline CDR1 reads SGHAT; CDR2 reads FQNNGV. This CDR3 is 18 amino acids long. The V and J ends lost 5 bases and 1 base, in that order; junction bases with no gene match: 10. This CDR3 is CASSPRPGTGSGANVLTF. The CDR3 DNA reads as TGTGCCAGCAGCCCACGTCCCGGGACAGGATCTGGGGCCAACGTCCTGACTTTC. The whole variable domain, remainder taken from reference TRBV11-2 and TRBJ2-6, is EAGVAQSPRYKIIEKRQSVAFWCNPISGHATLYWYQQILGQGPKLLIQFQNNGVVDDSQLPKDRFSAERLKGVDSTLKIQPAKLEDSAVYLCASSPRPGTGSGANVLTFGAGSRLTVL.